This T cell receptor beta chain was profiled in a study of OX40 agonist ivuxolimab in advanced cancers. The wider study: Patients' therapy was ivuxolimab, an antibody that acts as an agonist of OX40 (CD134). The group had a mean age of approximately 60 years, ranged from roughly 20 to 79, and was 80% to 85% male.

Sequencing was performed with immunoSEQ multiplex PCR; in TCRdb, only in-frame clones are kept and a portion is missing. Of 40,000 to 55,000 clones listed, roughly 80% are singletons. With 1 base removed from V and 0 bases from J, the gap between germline ends came to 11 bases. Germline V gives CDR1 SGDLS, CDR2 YYNGEE. The CDR3 totals 16 residues. This chain connects TRBV9 to TRBJ2-1, with no clear D. This specimen was CD4+ or CD8+ T cells sorted from blood, taken in a trial of the OX40 agonist ivuxolimab. This receptor was identified in an adult with an advanced solid tumor such as melanoma, head and neck, liver or kidney cancer. CDR3 nucleotide sequence: TGTGCCAGCAGCGTATCAGCCGTGAGCTCCTACAATGAGCAGTTCTTC. Its translation: CASSVSAVSSYNEQFF.